One and the same sample provided the 30 T cell receptor beta chains below, sequenced in a study of monozygotic twins with inflammatory bowel disease. From the 5' RACE reads, TCRdb lists one entry per CDR3 protein and no DNA. This sample's table has about 210,000 distinct CDR3 sequences. Sequencing used blood. All receptors derive from a human donor with ulcerative colitis or Crohn's disease, or a healthy co-twin of an affected twin (not recorded which).

The chain recombines TRBV4-2 with TRBJ2-1; no DNA is available, so the TRBD2 call from TCRdb remains unchecked. Germline values: CDR1 LGHNA, CDR2 YNFKEQ. This CDR3 region has 19 residues. The CDR3 is CASSPTGTSGGSSYNEQFF.

V is TRBV27 and J is TRBJ2-5; TCRdb proposes TRBD2, but this gene call is untestable without DNA. The CDR3 covers 15 residues. Germline CDR1 reads MNHEY; CDR2 reads SMNVEV (reference sequence). The CDR3 is CASSSLAGAQETQYF.

CDR3 residues: CASSRDGDDYNEQFF. V usage is TRBV7-6 and J usage is TRBJ2-1; TCRdb lists TRBD2, though no DNA is available to test this call. CDR1 is SGHVS, CDR2 FNYEAQ, per germline. The CDR3 contains 15 residues. Complete variable domain (other parts from reference TRBV7-6 and TRBJ2-1): GAGVSQSPRYKVTKRGQDVALRCDPISGHVSLYWYRQALGQGPEFLTYFNYEAQQDKSGLPNDRFSAERPEGSISTLTIQRTEQRDSAMYRCASSRDGDDYNEQFFGPGTRLTVL.

V is TRBV20-1 and J is TRBJ2-1; TCRdb designates TRBD2, a call that cannot be tested without DNA. Per germline, CDR1 DFQATT and CDR2 SNEGSKA (reference sequence). The CDR3 runs to 14 residues. CDR3 in amino acids: CSATGASGYNEQFF.

The gene calls are TRBV5-1 and TRBJ2-5; TCRdb gives TRBD2 as the D gene, but with no DNA this cannot be confirmed. CDR3 length equals 16 residues. Per germline, CDR1 SGHRS and CDR2 YFSETQ. The CDR3: CASSRRTSGDQETQYF.

This chain links TRBV27 with TRBJ1-1; the TCRdb D gene call, TRBD1, has no DNA to confirm it. The CDR3 covers 15 residues. The germline CDR1 and CDR2 sequences are MNHEY and SMNVEV (reference sequence). CDR3 residues: CASSPSPGTGERAFF.

This chain connects TRBV21-1 to TRBJ1-1; TCRdb's assignment of TRBD1 cannot be checked, as there is no DNA. TRBV21-1 is termed a pseudogene. The CDR3 is made up of 14 amino acids. CDR3 residues: CASSKGGQNIEAFF.

This chain connects TRBV4-1 to TRBJ1-1. The CDR3 extends over 15 amino acids. Germline V gene data show CDR1 as MGHRA and CDR2 as YSYEKL. CDR3 protein: CASSQDRHMNTEAFF.

The chain has TRBV20-1 and TRBJ2-7; the TCRdb D gene call, TRBD2, has no DNA to confirm it. This CDR3 is built from 12 residues. Germline CDR1 reads DFQATT; CDR2 reads SNEGSKA (reference sequence). The CDR3 reads CSATTSVYEQYF.

The chain joins TRBV5-1 to TRBJ2-7. Germline V gives CDR1 SGHRS, CDR2 YFSETQ. This CDR3 is built from 11 residues. This CDR3 is CASRVLDEQYF.

The J gene is TRBJ1-6, the V gene TRBV19. Per the germline V gene, CDR1 is LNHDA and CDR2 is SQIVND (reference sequence). The CDR3 length is 14 residues. The CDR3 region is CASSILGSDSPLHF.

This chain connects TRBV5-1 to TRBJ1-1. Germline V gene data show CDR1 as SGHRS and CDR2 as YFSETQ. The CDR3 is 13 residues long. CDR3 in amino acids: CASSLEVWSEAFF.

The chain is built from TRBV7-2 and TRBJ2-2. This CDR3 region has 15 residues. CDR1 is SGHTA, CDR2 FQGNSA, per germline. The CDR3 sequence: CASSPQGILTGELFF.

The rearrangement links TRBV7-2 to TRBJ2-5; TCRdb lists TRBD1, though no DNA is available to test this call. CDR3 size: 14 residues. Per the germline V gene, CDR1 is SGHTA and CDR2 is FQGNSA. The CDR3 sequence is CASSSVRGQETQYF.

The chain carries TRBV7-9 and TRBJ2-2; TCRdb reports TRBD1, a call that lacks DNA to check it against. Germline V CDR1 and CDR2: SEHNR, FQNEAQ (reference sequence). The CDR3 sequence is 15 residues long. The CDR3 spells CASTRTETNTGELFF.

This chain joins TRBV11-3 and TRBJ2-2; lacking DNA, the TRBD1 call made by TCRdb goes unchecked. The CDR3 totals 13 residues. Germline V gene lookup returns CDR1 SGHNT and CDR2 YENEEA. CDR3 sequence reads: CASSLEGGKELFF.

The rearrangement joins TRBV5-1 to TRBJ2-2; TCRdb returns TRBD1, unconfirmable since there is no DNA. The germline gives CDR1 SGHRS, CDR2 YFSETQ. The CDR3 loop spans 15 amino acids. CDR3: CASRFLTGDTGELFF. Variable domain in full (rest from reference TRBV5-1 and TRBJ2-2): KAGVTQTPRYLIKTRGQQVTLSCSPISGHRSVSWYQQTPGQGLQFLFEYFSETQRNKGNFPGRFSGRQFSNSRSEMNVSTLELGDSALYLCASRFLTGDTGELFFGEGSRLTVL.

V is TRBV7-2 and J is TRBJ2-3; TCRdb's assignment of TRBD1 cannot be checked, as there is no DNA. CDR1 is SGHTA and CDR2 is FQGNSA in the germline V gene. The CDR3 spans 15 residues. The CDR3 protein is CASSTQPGDRGTQYF.

The chain couples TRBV2 to TRBJ2-3. The germline V gene has CDR1 SNHLY and CDR2 FYNNEI. The CDR3 is 13 residues long. CDR3 sequence reads: CASSESWADTQYF.

This chain links TRBV3-1 with TRBJ1-2; TCRdb calls TRBD1, which cannot be checked without DNA. Germline V gives CDR1 LGHDT, CDR2 YNNKEL (reference sequence). The CDR3 contains 13 residues. This chain's CDR3 is CASSAGRYYGYTF.

The rearrangement links TRBV12-3 or TRBV12-4 to TRBJ2-4; with no DNA, the TCRdb D assignment of TRBD1 cannot be verified. CDR3 length: 15 amino acids. The chain's CDR3 is CASSPPGRAKNIQYF.

The chain has TRBV5-1 and TRBJ1-2; TCRdb proposes TRBD1, but this gene call is untestable without DNA. Per the germline V gene, CDR1 is SGHRS and CDR2 is YFSETQ. The CDR3 covers 15 residues. This chain's CDR3 is CASSVKTGRWDGYTF.

The chain couples TRBV20-1 to TRBJ2-7; lacking DNA, the TRBD1 call made by TCRdb goes unchecked. Germline loops: CDR1 DFQATT, CDR2 SNEGSKA (reference sequence). The CDR3 is 15 residues long. This chain's CDR3 is CSASPDSLLSYEQYF.

The rearrangement uses TRBV28 and TRBJ1-2. CDR3 length: 13 amino acids. Germline CDR1 MDHEN, CDR2 SYDVKM. The CDR3 reads CASTTDWSRGYTF.

The chain links TRBV5-1 to TRBJ2-3. This CDR3 spans 11 amino acids. The germline V gene has CDR1 SGHRS and CDR2 YFSETQ. The CDR3 here is CASTDTDTQYF.

The J gene is TRBJ1-2, the V gene TRBV5-6; the TCRdb D gene call, TRBD1, has no DNA to confirm it. Germline CDR1 reads SGHDT; CDR2 reads YYEEEE. The CDR3 is 14 residues long. This CDR3 is CASSRDRGLYGYTF.

The rearrangement uses TRBV6-2 or TRBV6-3 and TRBJ2-2; absent DNA, TCRdb's TRBD2 call cannot be checked. This CDR3 contains 12 residues. Germline CDR1 MNHEY, CDR2 SVGEGT. CDR3: CASTTSLGELFF.

This chain joins TRBV5-1 and TRBJ1-1. CDR3 length: 13 residues. The germline CDR1 and CDR2 sequences are SGHRS and YFSETQ. This CDR3 is CASSLVVNTEAFF.

The chain joins TRBV7-3 to TRBJ2-3; the TCRdb D gene call, TRBD2, has no DNA to confirm it. Germline-derived CDR1 and CDR2 are SGHTA and FQGTGA. This CDR3 is 17 amino acids long. The CDR3 here is CACSSTRSGPRKDTQYF.

The chain is built from TRBV12-3 or TRBV12-4 and TRBJ1-5; checking the TCRdb D call of TRBD1 is not possible without DNA. The CDR3 is 15 amino acids. The CDR3 here is CASSLVSGSNQHQHF.